This TCR beta chain appears in the sequencing data of a study of neurological immune-mediated disorders. Whole-study results and caveats: Multiple sclerosis patients had less TCR clonal expansion than even healthy controls, unlike HTLV-1-associated myelopathy. The expanded clones of different subjects shared no CDR3 amino acid sequences (suggesting private repertoires in all groups).

Described time point: technical triplicate 2. The unsorted libraries were generated from a total of 2 million PBMCs, which had been stored in RNAlater at -80 C. In this sample, this clonotype turned up many times. Its antigen is unidentified. Each TCR transcript was tagged with a 10-nucleotide random UMI during 5'RACE. TCRdb ran MiXCR on the 5' RACE reads and lists one entry per CDR3 protein. Here the sample spans about 59,000 distinct CDR3 sequences, around 24% being singletons. The sequenced material came from PBMCs. The source is a man aged 60 to 75 with HTLV-1-associated myelopathy (HAM/TSP).

The CDR3 region is CSAQGETKNIQYF. In DNA, the CDR3 is TGCAGTGCTCAGGGGGAAACCAAAAACATTCAGTACTTC. The chain has TRBV20-1 and TRBJ2-4, with 7 nucleotides matching TRBD1. Germline V gene sequence: CDR1 DFQATT, CDR2 SNEGSKA (reference sequence). The CDR3 is 13 amino acids. The J segment lost 2 bases and the V segment lost 5 bases, leaving 3 bases of the junction unmatched.